The rows below give T cell receptor beta chains drawn from one sample of a study of radiotherapy plus CTLA-4 blockade in lung cancer. Clones were sequenced by immunoSEQ multiplex PCR, and TCRdb holds only the in-frame ones, with some missing. The table lists 55,000 or so clones, approximately 82% of them singletons. Sequenced material: peripheral blood, taken from a patient treated with radiotherapy plus ipilimumab. Every receptor here comes from a human donor with non-small cell lung cancer whose response to radiotherapy plus ipilimumab could not be evaluated. CDR3s include the opening cysteine and the closing phenylalanine or tryptophan. D genes are given only for firm matches. Only part of the rows carry a size: once, few, many, or a class if the clone is expanded.

. . TRBJ1-1 TRBV19 TGTGCCAGTAGTGCCCCGACTATAGACGCTTTCTTT CASSAPTIDAFF
medium-sized TRBD1 TRBJ1-5 TRBV7-8 TGTGCCAGCAGTGTAACAGGGGTGATTCAGCCCCAGCATTTT CASSVTGVIQPQHF
. . TRBJ2-3 TRBV21-1 TGTGCCAGCAGCATCGCGGGAGCTGACACAGATACGCAGTATTTT CASSIAGADTDTQYF
. . TRBJ2-7 TRBV28 TGTGCCAGCAGTTTACGGGCCTACGAGCAGTACTTC CASSLRAYEQYF
. TRBD2 TRBJ2-1 TRBV5-4 TGTGCCAGCAGCTCCGGACTAGCGGGGGGCACCAATGAGCAGTTCTTC CASSSGLAGGTNEQFF
. TRBD1 TRBJ1-2 TRBV5-4 TGTGCCAGCAGACGCGACAGGGGAATGGACTATGGCTACACCTTC CASRRDRGMDYGYTF
. TRBD1 TRBJ2-5 TRBV28 TGTGCCAGCAGGGGACAGTCGGGTGCTGGGGAGACCCAGTACTTC CASRGQSGAGETQYF
. . TRBJ2-7 TRBV27 TGTGCCAGCAGTCCTCCCCTAACCCCCTACGAGCAGTACTTC CASSPPLTPYEQYF
few TRBD1 TRBJ2-3 TRBV4-1 TGCGCCAGCAGCCCAAACCCCCAGGGGGCTGAAGATACGCAGTATTTT CASSPNPQGAEDTQYF
. . TRBJ2-5 TRBV27 TGTGCCAGCAGTTCCTTAGGAGTGGGGGGAGAGACCCAGTACTTC CASSSLGVGGETQYF